This paragraph covers one T cell receptor beta chain sequence. Repertoires were generated with immunoSEQ multiplex PCR, while TCRdb's copy carries only in-frame clones and drops some. The sample carries about 31,000 clones, 89% recorded once. CDR1 and CDR2 (germline): LNHDA, SQIVND (reference sequence). This CDR3 is 16 amino acids long. Trimming at V came to 11 bases and at J to 5 bases, leaving 13 bases not matched to a gene. The entry originates in a study of blood T cell repertoires in COVID-19. The V and J genes are TRBV19 and TRBJ1-6; 9 bases line up with TRBD1. This sequence originates from a woman aged 40 to 50 with active or convalescent COVID-19. Material: peripheral blood. The CDR3 region is CAARDRASEDNSPLHF. The DNA for the CDR3 is TGTGCCGCCCGGGACAGGGCAAGCGAGGATAATTCACCCCTCCACTTT.